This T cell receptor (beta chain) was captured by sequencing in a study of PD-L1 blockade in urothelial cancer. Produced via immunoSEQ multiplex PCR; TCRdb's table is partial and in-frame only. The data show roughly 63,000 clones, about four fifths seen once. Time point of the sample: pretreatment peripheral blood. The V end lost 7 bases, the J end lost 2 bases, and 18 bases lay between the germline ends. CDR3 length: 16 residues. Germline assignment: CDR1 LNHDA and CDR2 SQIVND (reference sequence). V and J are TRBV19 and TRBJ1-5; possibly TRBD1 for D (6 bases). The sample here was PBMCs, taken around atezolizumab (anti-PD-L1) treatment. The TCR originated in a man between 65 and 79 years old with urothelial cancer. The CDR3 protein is CASTRMGDTGNQPQHF. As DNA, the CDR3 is TGTGCCAGTACCCGAATGGGGGACACCGGCAATCAGCCCCAGCATTTT.